This T cell receptor beta chain was retrieved from a study of cytotoxic CD8 clonotypes in ibrutinib-treated CLL. Study context: The response samples were taken once patients had been treated for a median of about 12 months, range 6 to 36.

Points on this clone: What it recognizes is unknown.

Some clones are missing from TCRdb's copy, which holds only in-frame ones; the method was immunoSEQ multiplex PCR. The sample includes tens of thousands of clones, around 79% seen only once; the top ten take roughly 7.9%. Study conclusions and caveats: At progression, clonality fell back toward baseline after rising at ibrutinib response.

Source: PBMCs, taken before ibrutinib treatment. This receptor was taken from a human donor with chronic lymphocytic leukemia.

The CDR3 region has the DNA TGTGCCAGCAGCTTAGTTGCGGCCAGCTCCTACAATGAGCAGTTCTTC. This translates into CASSLVAASSYNEQFF. The chain employs TRBV7-3 and TRBJ2-1, with D hard to call. Germline lookup yields CDR1 SGHTA and CDR2 FQGTGA. The CDR3 contains 16 residues. V lost 2 bases and J lost 0, with 11 bases in between.